Listed below are T cell receptor beta chains from one sample, sequenced in a study of Ad26.COV2.S vaccination and SARS-CoV-2 variants. Method: immunoSEQ multiplex PCR; TCRdb's copy keeps in-frame clones and lacks some. The sample lists 300,000 to 500,000 clones, approximately 90% occurring once. Sequenced material: peripheral blood, taken in a trial of Ad26.COV2.S vaccine versus placebo. The source is a person aged 18-65 years who received the Ad26.COV2.S COVID-19 vaccine or a placebo. Each CDR3 is given with its conserved first and last residue. D genes are given only for firm matches. Rows may omit the clone size; those that give it use once, few, many or a size class.

d_gene	v_gene	j_gene	abundance	CDR3nt	CDR3aa
TRBD2	TRBV5-1	TRBJ2-3	.	TGCGCCAGCAGAGCGGGGGGTTTCACAGATACGCAGTATTTT	CASRAGGFTDTQYF
TRBD2	TRBV6-4	TRBJ2-7	once	TGTGCCAGCATATACCCGTTAGCGGGGAGGTCCTACGAGCAGTACTTC	CASIYPLAGRSYEQYF
.	TRBV2	TRBJ1-2	.	TGTGCCAGCAGGGGGTTGGCAGGAGACTATGGCTACACCTTC	CASRGLAGDYGYTF
.	TRBV5-5	TRBJ2-1	.	TGTGCCAGCAGCTTGGAGCGGGTTATGTACAATGAGCAGTTCTTC	CASSLERVMYNEQFF
.	TRBV5-1	TRBJ1-1	.	TGCGCCAGCAGCTTGGGACAGGTGAACACTGAAGCTTTCTTT	CASSLGQVNTEAFF
.	TRBV27	TRBJ1-6	.	TGTGCCAGCAGTTTATCGTCAGGGCCCCTCCACTTT	CASSLSSGPLHF
.	TRBV2	TRBJ1-3	.	TGTGCCAGCAGTTATGAGGGCCTTTCTGGAAACACCATATATTTT	CASSYEGLSGNTIYF
TRBD1	TRBV4-1	TRBJ1-2	.	TGCGCCAGCAGCCTCCTAGGGGCAGGGGGGGAGAGCTACACCTTC	CASSLLGAGGESYTF
.	TRBV7-2	TRBJ1-5	once	TGTGCCAGCAGCTTAGAGGGGAACAGCAATCAGCCCCAGCATTTT	CASSLEGNSNQPQHF
TRBD1	TRBV4-2	TRBJ1-5	.	TGTGCCAGCAGCCACTCGACAGGGGTGAATCAGCCCCAGCATTTT	CASSHSTGVNQPQHF
.	TRBV5-8	TRBJ1-1	.	TGTGCCAGCAGCCCAAATTCTGAGAGGACTGAAGCTTTCTTT	CASSPNSERTEAFF
.	TRBV11-2	TRBJ2-2	.	TGTGCCAGCAGCTTAGTGGGGGGAAGCGCCGGGGAGCTGTTTTTT	CASSLVGGSAGELFF
.	TRBV7-9	TRBJ1-4	.	TGTGCCAGCAGCCTCGACTCAACTAATGAAAAACTGTTTTTT	CASSLDSTNEKLFF
TRBD1	TRBV5-4	TRBJ1-4	.	TGTGCCAGCAGCTTGGGACCGGGACAGAATGAAAAACTGTTTTTT	CASSLGPGQNEKLFF
.	TRBV4-2	TRBJ1-5	.	TGTGCCAGCAGCCAAGGAGGGGTGAGCAATCAGCCCCAGCATTTT	CASSQGGVSNQPQHF
TRBD1	TRBV27	TRBJ2-7	.	TGTGCCAGCAGTTTAATGGGACAGGGGACCGAGCAGTACTTC	CASSLMGQGTEQYF
.	TRBV5-1	TRBJ2-1	.	TGCGCCAGCAGCAATGGAGGGGACAATGAGCAGTTCTTC	CASSNGGDNEQFF
TRBD1	TRBV6-5	TRBJ2-5	.	TGTGCCAGCAGTTGGGCAGGGGGCGAGGGTGAGACCCAGTACTTC	CASSWAGGEGETQYF
TRBD2	TRBV2	TRBJ2-1	.	TGTGCCAGCAGTGAAAGGTGGTTAGCGGGGCGCTACAATGAGCAGTTCTTC	CASSERWLAGRYNEQFF
.	TRBV6-2/TRBV6-3	TRBJ1-6	.	TGTGCCAGCAGTTACTCGCTTTCTGGACAGCTTAAGAATTCACCCCTCCACTTT	CASSYSLSGQLKNSPLHF
TRBD2	TRBV27	TRBJ2-1	once	TGTGCCAGCAGCGGTTCTAGCGGGGGGGCCAATGAGCAGTTCTTC	CASSGSSGGANEQFF
TRBD2	TRBV5-5	TRBJ2-7	.	TGTGCCAGCAGCCCTAGCGGGGGGCAGACCTACGAGCAGTACTTC	CASSPSGGQTYEQYF
.	TRBV11-1	TRBJ1-1	.	TGTGCCAGCAGCTTCGGGATTAACACTGAAGCTTTCTTT	CASSFGINTEAFF
TRBD1	TRBV9	TRBJ2-7	.	TGTGCCAGCAGCGGTGGACCTCAGGGGGACTACGAGCAGTACTTC	CASSGGPQGDYEQYF
TRBD1	TRBV7-9	TRBJ1-1	.	TGTGCCAGCAGCGGACAGGGGGACACTGAAGCTTTCTTT	CASSGQGDTEAFF
TRBD2	TRBV3-1/TRBV3-2	TRBJ2-3	.	TGTGCCAGCAGCCAAGGCGGACTAGCGGGGGAATATTTT	CASSQGGLAGEYF
.	TRBV18	TRBJ1-2	.	TGTGCCAGCTCACCAATCGGACAGTATGGCTACACCTTC	CASSPIGQYGYTF
.	TRBV6-1	TRBJ2-7	few	TGTGCCAGCAGTGAGGGCTACGAGCAGTACTTC	CASSEGYEQYF
.	TRBV3-1/TRBV3-2	TRBJ1-1	.	TGTGCCAGCAGCCAGCCGATGACCCAGGGCACTGAAGCTTTCTTT	CASSQPMTQGTEAFF
.	TRBV7-2	TRBJ1-1	.	TGTGCCAGCAGCTTAGTCGGGGTCCCTGAAGCTTTCTTT	CASSLVGVPEAFF
.	TRBV11-3	TRBJ2-7	.	TGTGCCAGCAGCTTAGATTACCAGGGCAGGGGGGAATCCTACGAGCAGTACTTC	CASSLDYQGRGESYEQYF
TRBD1	TRBV9	TRBJ1-4	.	TGTGCCAGCAGCGTACAGGACAGGCCTAATGAAAAACTGTTTTTT	CASSVQDRPNEKLFF
TRBD2	TRBV19	TRBJ2-3	.	TGTGCCAGTAGTACGGGGGGGGGCACAGATACGCAGTATTTT	CASSTGGGTDTQYF
.	TRBV7-2	TRBJ2-2	.	TGTGCCAGCAGCTCTTCTCGACTAGCGAACACCGGGGAGCTGTTTTTT	CASSSSRLANTGELFF
.	TRBV6-5	TRBJ1-2	once	TGTGCCAGCAGTCCTAGGACACTTAACTATGGCTACACCTTC	CASSPRTLNYGYTF
TRBD2	TRBV4-2	TRBJ2-2	.	TGTGCCAGCAGCGCACCCTTTAGCGGGGGAAACACCGGGGAGCTGTTTTTT	CASSAPFSGGNTGELFF
.	TRBV11-2	TRBJ1-3	.	TGTGCCAGCAGCCGTTACACGGTCTCTGGAAACACCATATATTTT	CASSRYTVSGNTIYF
.	TRBV2	TRBJ1-2	once	TGTGCCAGCAGTGAACAGGGTTGGGCTAACTATGGCTACACCTTC	CASSEQGWANYGYTF
.	TRBV13	TRBJ2-3	.	TGTGCCAGCAGCTATAGGACCAAATTTACAGATACGCAGTATTTT	CASSYRTKFTDTQYF
.	TRBV6-6	TRBJ2-3	.	TGTGCCAGCAGATCAAGCACAGATACGCAGTATTTT	CASRSSTDTQYF
.	TRBV5-4	TRBJ1-1	.	TGTGCCAGCAGGGGGATGACAGTGAACACTGAAGCTTTCTTT	CASRGMTVNTEAFF
TRBD1	TRBV5-6	TRBJ2-1	.	TGTGCCAGCAACCTGGACAGGCTGTACAATGAGCAGTTCTTC	CASNLDRLYNEQFF
TRBD1	TRBV18	TRBJ2-6	.	TGTGCCAGCTCACCAGCAGGGGGCGCTGGGGCCAACGTCCTGACTTTC	CASSPAGGAGANVLTF